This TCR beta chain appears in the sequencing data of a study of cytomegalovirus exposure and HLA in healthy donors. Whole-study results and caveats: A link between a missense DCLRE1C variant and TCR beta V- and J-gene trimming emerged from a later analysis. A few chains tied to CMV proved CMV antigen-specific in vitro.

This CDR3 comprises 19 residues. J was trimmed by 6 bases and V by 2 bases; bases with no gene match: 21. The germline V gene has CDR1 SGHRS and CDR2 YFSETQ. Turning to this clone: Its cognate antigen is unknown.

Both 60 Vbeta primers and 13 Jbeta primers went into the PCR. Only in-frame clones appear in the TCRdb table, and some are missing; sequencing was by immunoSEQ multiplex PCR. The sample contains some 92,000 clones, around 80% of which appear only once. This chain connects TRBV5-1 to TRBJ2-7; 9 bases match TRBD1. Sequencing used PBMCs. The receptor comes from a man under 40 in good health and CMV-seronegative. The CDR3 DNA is TGCGCCAGCAGCTTCAAGTCCCGGGACAGGGTCTCATTGATGGGCGAGCAGTACTTC. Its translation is CASSFKSRDRVSLMGEQYF.